This T cell receptor beta chain was observed in a study of cytomegalovirus exposure and HLA in healthy donors. Study-level findings and limits: TCR beta V- and J-gene trimming, according to a later analysis, was linked to a missense DCLRE1C variant. The HLA-A and HLA-B alleles of most subjects were reportedly predicted accurately from TCR beta sequences. Associated with cytomegalovirus, according to the listing, were 150 to 200 TCR beta chains.

PCR primers comprised 60 Vbeta and 13 Jbeta primers. Clones were sequenced by immunoSEQ multiplex PCR, and TCRdb holds only the in-frame ones, with some missing. Seen here are under 200,000 clones, about three quarters observed once, and the top ten hold 2% to 3%. V lost 0 bases to trimming and J lost 5 bases, with 14 bases between them. The CDR3 is 15 amino acids. Germline V gives CDR1 LGHNA, CDR2 YNFKEQ. In the case of this clone: Its antigen is not known.

Nominally healthy donors were sampled, though unrecorded immune exposures were likely. Specimen: PBMCs. The V call is TRBV4-2, the J call TRBJ2-7; TRBD2 is a possible D gene (6 bases). The source of this sequence is a woman aged 35 to 49 in good health and CMV-seropositive. The CDR3 nucleotides read TGTGCCAGCAGCCAAGAGAGTCGGGAGATCGACGAGCAGTACTTC. Protein: CASSQESREIDEQYF.